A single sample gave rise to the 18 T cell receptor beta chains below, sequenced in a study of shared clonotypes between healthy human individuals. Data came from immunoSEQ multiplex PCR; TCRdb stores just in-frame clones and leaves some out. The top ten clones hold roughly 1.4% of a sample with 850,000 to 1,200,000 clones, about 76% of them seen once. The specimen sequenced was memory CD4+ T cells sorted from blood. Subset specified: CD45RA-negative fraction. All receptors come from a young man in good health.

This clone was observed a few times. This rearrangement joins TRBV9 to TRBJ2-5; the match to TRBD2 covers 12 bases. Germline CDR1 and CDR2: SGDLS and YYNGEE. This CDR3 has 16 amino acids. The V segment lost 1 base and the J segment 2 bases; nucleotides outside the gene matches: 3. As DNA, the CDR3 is TGTGCCAGCAGCGTAACCCTAGCGGGAGGGCAAGAGACCCAGTACTTC. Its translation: CASSVTLAGGQETQYF.

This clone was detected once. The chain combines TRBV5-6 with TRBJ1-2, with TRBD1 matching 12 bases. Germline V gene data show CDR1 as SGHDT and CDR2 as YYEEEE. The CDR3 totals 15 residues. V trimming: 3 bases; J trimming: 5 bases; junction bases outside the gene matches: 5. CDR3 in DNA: TGTGCCAGCAGCTCCCGGGACAGGGGGCTGTATGGCTACACCTTC. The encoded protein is CASSSRDRGLYGYTF. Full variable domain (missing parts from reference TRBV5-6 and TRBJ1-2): DAGVTQSPTHLIKTRGQQVTLRCSPKSGHDTVSWYQQALGQGPQFIFQYYEEEERQRGNFPDRFSGHQFPNYSSELNVNALLLGDSALYLCASSSRDRGLYGYTFGSGTRLTVV.

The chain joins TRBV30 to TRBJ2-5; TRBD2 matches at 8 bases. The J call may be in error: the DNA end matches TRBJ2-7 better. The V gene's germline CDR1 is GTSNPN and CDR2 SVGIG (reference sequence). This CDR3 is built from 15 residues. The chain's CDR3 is CAWSASGGLGYEQYF. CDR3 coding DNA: TGTGCCTGGAGCGCAAGCGGGGGTCTCGGCTACGAGCAGTACTTC.

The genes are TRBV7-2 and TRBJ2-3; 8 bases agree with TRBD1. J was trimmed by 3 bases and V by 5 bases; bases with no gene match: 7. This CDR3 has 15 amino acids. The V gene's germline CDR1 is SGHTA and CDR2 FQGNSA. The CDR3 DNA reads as TGTGCCAGCAGCCCACGGGACAGGAATACAGATACGCAGTATTTT. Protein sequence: CASSPRDRNTDTQYF.

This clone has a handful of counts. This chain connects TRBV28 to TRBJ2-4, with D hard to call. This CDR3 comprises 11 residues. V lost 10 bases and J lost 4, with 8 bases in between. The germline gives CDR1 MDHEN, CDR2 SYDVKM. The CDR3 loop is CATAFKNIQYF. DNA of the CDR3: TGTGCCACAGCGTTTAAAAACATTCAGTACTTC.

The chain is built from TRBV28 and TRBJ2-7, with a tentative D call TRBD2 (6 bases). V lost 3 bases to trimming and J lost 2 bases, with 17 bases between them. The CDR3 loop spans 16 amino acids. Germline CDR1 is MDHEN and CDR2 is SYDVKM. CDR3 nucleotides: TGTGCCAGCAGTTTTTGGTCACTAGCAAGGGCCTACGAGCAGTACTTC. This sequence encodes CASSFWSLARAYEQYF.

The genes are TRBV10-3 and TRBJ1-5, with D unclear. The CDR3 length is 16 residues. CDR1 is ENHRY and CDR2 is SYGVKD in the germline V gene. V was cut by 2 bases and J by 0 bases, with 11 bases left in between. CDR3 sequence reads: CAISEKDPVSNQPQHF. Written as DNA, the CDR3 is TGTGCCATCAGTGAGAAGGACCCCGTTAGCAATCAGCCCCAGCATTTT.

In DNA form, the CDR3 reads TGTGCCATCAATCCGGGCTCGAGCTCTGGAAACACCATATATTTT. The encoded protein is CAINPGSSSGNTIYF. V and J are TRBV10-3 and TRBJ1-3; D is unclear. Germline loops: CDR1 ENHRY, CDR2 SYGVKD. The CDR3 covers 15 residues. V lost 7 bases to trimming and J lost 0 bases, with 13 bases between them.

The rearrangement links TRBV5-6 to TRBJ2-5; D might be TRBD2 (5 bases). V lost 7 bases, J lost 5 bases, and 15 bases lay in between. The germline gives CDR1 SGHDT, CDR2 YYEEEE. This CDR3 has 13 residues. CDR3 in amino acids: CASGTGISETQYF. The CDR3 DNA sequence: TGTGCCAGCGGTACCGGGATTTCGGAGACCCAGTACTTC.

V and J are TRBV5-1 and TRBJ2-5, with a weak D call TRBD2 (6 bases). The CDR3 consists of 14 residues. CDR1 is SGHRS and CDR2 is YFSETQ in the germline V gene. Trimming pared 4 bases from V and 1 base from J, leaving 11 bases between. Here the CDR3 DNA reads TGCGCCAGCAGCATAGGCGGGGTCCAAGAGACCCAGTACTTC. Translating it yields CASSIGGVQETQYF.

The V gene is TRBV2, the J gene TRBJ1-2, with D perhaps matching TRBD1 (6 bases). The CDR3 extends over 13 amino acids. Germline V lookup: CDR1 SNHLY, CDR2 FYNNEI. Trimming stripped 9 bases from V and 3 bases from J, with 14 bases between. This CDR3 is CASAGEVHYGYTF. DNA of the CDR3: TGTGCCAGTGCAGGGGAGGTCCACTATGGCTACACCTTC.

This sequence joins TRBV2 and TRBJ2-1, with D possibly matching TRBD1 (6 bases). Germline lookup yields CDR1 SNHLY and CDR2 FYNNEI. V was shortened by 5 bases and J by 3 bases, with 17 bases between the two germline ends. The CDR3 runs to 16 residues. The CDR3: CASSSKNRVVYNEQFF. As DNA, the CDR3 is TGTGCCAGCAGTTCTAAGAACAGGGTTGTCTACAATGAGCAGTTCTTC.

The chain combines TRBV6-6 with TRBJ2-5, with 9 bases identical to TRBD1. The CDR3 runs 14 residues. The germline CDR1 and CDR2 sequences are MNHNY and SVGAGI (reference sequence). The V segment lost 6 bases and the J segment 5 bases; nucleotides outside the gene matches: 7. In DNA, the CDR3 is TGTGCCAGCAGCCGGACAGGGGAGGGGGAGACCCAGTACTTC. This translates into CASSRTGEGETQYF.

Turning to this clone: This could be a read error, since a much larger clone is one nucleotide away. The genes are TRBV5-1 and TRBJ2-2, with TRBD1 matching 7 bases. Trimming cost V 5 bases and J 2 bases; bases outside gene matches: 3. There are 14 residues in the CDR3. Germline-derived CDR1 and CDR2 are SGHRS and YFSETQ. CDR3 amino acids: CASRTGRNTGELFF. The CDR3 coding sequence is TGCGCCAGCAGGACAGGGAGAAACACCGGGGAGCTGTTTTTT.

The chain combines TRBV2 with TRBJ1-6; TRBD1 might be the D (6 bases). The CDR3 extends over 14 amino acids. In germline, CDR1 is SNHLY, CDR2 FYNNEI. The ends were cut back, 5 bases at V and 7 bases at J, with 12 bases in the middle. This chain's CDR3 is CASSRTAFNSPLHF. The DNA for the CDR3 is TGTGCCAGCAGTAGGACAGCCTTCAATTCACCCCTCCACTTT.

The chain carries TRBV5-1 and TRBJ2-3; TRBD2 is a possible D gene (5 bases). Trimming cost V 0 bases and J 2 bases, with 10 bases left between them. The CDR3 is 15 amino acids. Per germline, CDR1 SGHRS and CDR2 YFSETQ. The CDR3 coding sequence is TGCGCCAGCAGCTTGGCAAGCGGATACACAGATACGCAGTATTTT. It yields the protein CASSLASGYTDTQYF.

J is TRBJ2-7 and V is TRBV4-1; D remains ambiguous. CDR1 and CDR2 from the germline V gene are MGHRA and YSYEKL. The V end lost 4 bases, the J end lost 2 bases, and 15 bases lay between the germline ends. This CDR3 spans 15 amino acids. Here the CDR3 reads CASSPHFTAPYEQYF. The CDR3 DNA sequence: TGCGCCAGCAGCCCTCACTTCACTGCCCCCTACGAGCAGTACTTC.

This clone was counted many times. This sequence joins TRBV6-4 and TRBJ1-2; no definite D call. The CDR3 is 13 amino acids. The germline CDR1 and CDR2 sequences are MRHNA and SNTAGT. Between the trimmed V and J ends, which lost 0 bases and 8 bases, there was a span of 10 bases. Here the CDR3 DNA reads TGTGCCAGCAGTGACTCGGGCCAAGGCGGCTACACCTTC. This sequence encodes CASSDSGQGGYTF.